This record covers a single TCR beta chain. Germline V lookup: CDR1 KGHSH, CDR2 LQKENI. This CDR3 has 14 residues. V lost 6 bases and J lost 5; bases outside the gene matches: 6. The sample comes from a study of blood T cell repertoires in COVID-19. Repertoires were generated with immunoSEQ multiplex PCR, while TCRdb's copy carries only in-frame clones and drops some. The repertoire holds 140,000 to 150,000 clones, with about 89% as singletons. The sample consisted of PBMCs or T cells enriched from blood (not recorded which). This receptor was taken from a man aged 55 to 70 who had recovered from COVID-19. The V call is TRBV18, the J call TRBJ1-1; 10 nucleotides agree with TRBD1. The DNA of the CDR3 is TGTGCCAGCTCTCGACAGGGGGCTGGGACTGAAGCTTTCTTT. Translation: CASSRQGAGTEAFF.